A single sample gave rise to the 20 T cell receptor beta chains below, sequenced in a study of Ad26.COV2.S vaccination and SARS-CoV-2 variants. Only in-frame clones appear in the TCRdb table, and some are missing; sequencing was by immunoSEQ multiplex PCR. The table lists 430,000 or so clones, roughly nine tenths of them singletons. Stated treatment: roughly 20 received Ad26.COV2.S at low or high dose, single or two shots; 5 received placebo; per-sample allocation not given. Samples were taken on day 63 after the first vaccine or placebo injection. The input for sequencing was peripheral blood, taken in a trial of Ad26.COV2.S vaccine versus placebo. These receptors all come from a person aged 18-65 years who received the Ad26.COV2.S COVID-19 vaccine or a placebo.

The rearrangement uses TRBV7-2 and TRBJ1-1; TRBD1 matches 8 bases. The CDR3 consists of 14 residues. The junction had 8 bases not matched to a gene; V was cut back by 5 bases and J by 6 bases. Per the germline V gene, CDR1 is SGHTA and CDR2 is FQGNSA. CDR3 residues: CASSIQGVYAEAFF. CDR3 nucleotide sequence: TGTGCCAGCAGCATACAGGGGGTATACGCTGAAGCTTTCTTT.

CDR3 residues: CASSLGAGVAKNIQYF. The CDR3 coding sequence is TGTGCCAGCAGTTTGGGAGCGGGGGTGGCCAAAAACATTCAGTACTTC. This chain links TRBV27 with TRBJ2-4, with TRBD2 matching over 8 bases. The CDR3 runs 16 residues. Trimming cost V 3 bases and J 1 base; bases outside gene matches: 5. CDR1 and CDR2 (germline): MNHEY, SMNVEV (reference sequence).

J is TRBJ1-2 and V is TRBV9; D not resolved. The CDR3 length is 13 residues. CDR1 is SGDLS and CDR2 is YYNGEE in the germline V gene. The ends were cut back, 1 base at V and 5 bases at J, with 9 bases in the middle. In nucleotides, the CDR3 is TGTGCCAGCAGCGTAAGCTTAGGGTATGGCTACACCTTC. As protein: CASSVSLGYGYTF.

The V call is TRBV7-2, the J call TRBJ1-4, with 11 bases matching TRBD1. The ends lost 2 bases at V and 0 bases at J; junction bases unmatched: 5. The CDR3 totals 18 residues. Germline CDR1 and CDR2: SGHTA and FQGNSA. The CDR3 protein is CASSLRTGGPATNEKLFF. The CDR3 nucleotides read TGTGCCAGCAGCTTAAGGACAGGGGGCCCCGCAACTAATGAAAAACTGTTTTTT.

The V gene is TRBV6-5, the J gene TRBJ1-2; 7 bases agree with TRBD1. This CDR3 comprises 14 residues. Germline trimming cut 6 bases from V and 3 bases from J; bases unmatched to any gene: 7. The germline V gene encodes CDR1 MNHEY and CDR2 SVGAGI. The CDR3 reads CASRKSGTDYGYTF. As DNA, the CDR3 is TGTGCCAGCAGAAAGTCCGGGACAGACTATGGCTACACCTTC.

The chain combines TRBV19 with TRBJ1-2, with D perhaps TRBD1 (6 bases). V gave up 4 bases and J gave up 4 bases, with 19 bases separating them. Germline CDR1 is LNHDA and CDR2 is SQIVND (reference sequence). The CDR3 contains 16 residues. CDR3 DNA sequence: TGTGCCAGTAGTAAAGGGGGTGACTACCTGGCCTATGGCTACACCTTC. Protein: CASSKGGDYLAYGYTF.

The chain employs TRBV4-3 and TRBJ1-2, with 8 bases lining up with TRBD1. The CDR3 consists of 16 residues. Germline CDR1 and CDR2: LGHNA and YSLEER. After removal of 1 base from V and 4 bases from J, the junction contained 8 bases not matched to a gene. The CDR3 reads CASSQVGQGAPYGYTF. Here the CDR3 DNA reads TGCGCCAGCAGCCAAGTTGGACAGGGCGCTCCCTATGGCTACACCTTC.

CDR3 sequence: CATRFGYNEKLFF. The CDR3 coding sequence is TGTGCCACCAGATTTGGCTATAATGAAAAACTGTTTTTT. This chain joins TRBV15 and TRBJ1-4; D gene ambiguous. There are 13 residues in the CDR3. The V gene's germline CDR1 is LNHNV and CDR2 YYDKDF (reference sequence). The V gene lost 6 bases and the J gene lost 4 bases, with 9 bases spanning the gap.

The chain is built from TRBV14 and TRBJ2-3; maybe TRBD2 (6 bases). The CDR3 spans 13 residues. The V and J ends lost 4 bases and 14 bases respectively, with 19 bases between them. The germline CDR1 and CDR2 sequences are SGHDN and FVKESK. The CDR3: CASSRAHRDWLYF. The CDR3 nucleotides read TGTGCCAGCAGCCGCGCGCACCGGGACTGGCTGTATTTT.

This chain uses TRBV2 with TRBJ2-5; D gene uncertain. The CDR3 covers 10 residues. Deletions cut 8 bases from V and 5 bases from J, with 6 bases between. CDR1 SNHLY and CDR2 FYNNEI come from the germline V gene. Written as DNA, the CDR3 is TGTGCCAGCGCGTCCGAGACCCAGTACTTC. Protein: CASASETQYF.

The rearrangement joins TRBV7-9 to TRBJ2-3, with D tentatively TRBD1 or TRBD2 (5 bases each). This CDR3 spans 18 amino acids. The germline V and J ends were trimmed by 1 base and 5 bases, with 22 bases remaining between them. Germline V gives CDR1 SEHNR, CDR2 FQNEAQ (reference sequence). The CDR3 spells CASSLGAGQGEEVDTQYF. The DNA for the CDR3 is TGTGCCAGCAGCTTAGGGGCCGGGCAGGGAGAAGAGGTAGATACGCAGTATTTT. Combining the CDR3 with reference TRBV7-9 and TRBJ2-3 gives the whole variable domain DTGVSQNPRHKITKRGQNVTFRCDPISEHNRLYWYRQTLGQGPEFLTYFQNEAQLEKSRLLSDRFSAERPKGSFSTLEIQRTEQGDSAMYLCASSLGAGQGEEVDTQYFGPGTRLTVL.

The chain carries TRBV25-1 and TRBJ2-5, with D unresolved. The CDR3 runs 14 residues. V was pared by 0 bases and J by 2 bases, with 7 bases between. Germline V gives CDR1 MGHDK, CDR2 SYGVNS. CDR3 amino acids: CASSEYENQETQYF. The CDR3, as DNA: TGTGCCAGCAGTGAATACGAGAATCAAGAGACCCAGTACTTC.

The V call is TRBV12-3 or TRBV12-4, the J call TRBJ1-1; D is undetermined. Trimming shortened V by 2 bases and J by 0 bases, and 1 base separated the two germline ends. The CDR3 contains 12 residues. CDR3 amino acids: CASSLLNTEAFF. As DNA, the CDR3 is TGTGCCAGCAGTTTACTGAACACTGAAGCTTTCTTT.

The rearrangement joins TRBV7-2 to TRBJ1-3; tentatively, D is TRBD1 (5 bases). Germline CDR1 and CDR2: SGHTA and FQGNSA. The CDR3 extends over 13 amino acids. Trimming removed 3 bases from V and 9 bases from J, with 12 bases in between. CDR3 residues: CASSFYLGGTIYF. CDR3 sequence (DNA): TGTGCCAGCAGCTTTTACCTGGGGGGCACCATATATTTT.

The rearrangement joins TRBV15 to TRBJ1-4; D unresolved. The germline gives CDR1 LNHNV, CDR2 YYDKDF (reference sequence). The CDR3 covers 13 residues. With 5 bases removed from V and 5 bases from J, the gap between germline ends came to 9 bases. The CDR3 DNA reads TGTGCCACCAGCCGGCAGCGAAATGAAAAACTGTTTTTT. Translating it yields CATSRQRNEKLFF. Together with reference TRBV15 and TRBJ1-4, the CDR3 gives the full variable domain: DAMVIQNPRYQVTQFGKPVTLSCSQTLNHNVMYWYQQKSSQAPKLLFHYYDKDFNNEADTPDNFQSRRPNTSFCFLDIRSPGLGDTAMYLCATSRQRNEKLFFGSGTQLSVL.

This clone showed up just once. The chain links TRBV9 to TRBJ1-4, with 10 bases fitting TRBD1. Unmatched junction bases numbered 3, after V lost 1 base and J lost 6 bases. Germline V lookup: CDR1 SGDLS, CDR2 YYNGEE. The CDR3 is made up of 15 amino acids. CDR3 coding DNA: TGTGCCAGCAGCGTAACCGGGACAGGGGATGAAAAACTGTTTTTT. Its protein is CASSVTGTGDEKLFF.

This chain links TRBV6-5 with TRBJ1-1, with 8 positions matching TRBD1. CDR3 length: 13 residues. The ends lost 9 bases at V and 3 bases at J; junction bases unmatched: 6. Looked up from germline, CDR1 is MNHEY and CDR2 is SVGAGI. The CDR3 loop reads CASYRRGHTEAFF. The CDR3 coding sequence is TGTGCCAGTTACCGCAGGGGGCACACTGAAGCTTTCTTT.

This clone was counted a few times. This rearrangement joins TRBV4-1 to TRBJ1-5, with TRBD1 matching 12 bases. The ends lost 4 bases at V and 7 bases at J; junction bases unmatched: 5. The CDR3 contains 15 residues. Germline V gene data show CDR1 as MGHRA and CDR2 as YSYEKL. CDR3 in amino acids: CASSLGTGGGQPQHF. CDR3 DNA: TGCGCCAGCAGCCTCGGGACAGGGGGCGGACAGCCCCAGCATTTT.

This chain joins TRBV29-1 and TRBJ2-7, with TRBD1 matching over 8 bases. CDR1 SQVTM and CDR2 ANQGSEA come from the germline V gene. V trimming: 8 bases; J trimming: 1 base; junction bases outside the gene matches: 10. The CDR3 is 14 residues long. As DNA, the CDR3 is TGCAGCTTTCAAGACAGGGGCCGATCCTACGAGCAGTACTTC. Translated, it gives CSFQDRGRSYEQYF.

Remarks on this clone: Compared with germline, one end of the junction differs, possibly owing to a read error. The chain is built from TRBV6-6 and TRBJ1-1; the match to TRBD1 covers 7 bases. CDR1 is MNHNY and CDR2 is SVGAGI in the germline V gene (reference sequence). The CDR3 totals 13 residues. The CDR3 bases are TGTGCCAGCAGTACGACAGGGCCCAACAAAAAGACCTTT. It yields the protein CASSTTGPNKKTF.